The text below deals with one T cell receptor beta chain. The antigen is undetermined. This sample stems from a study of identical twins. Overall study results and limits: Part of the zero-insertion signal could reflect confounding by invariant MAIT and iNKT cells. With abundant cord blood beta clonotypes, insertions were fewer; memory repertoires showed no such pattern.

All donors were healthy, and all were Caucasian. The germline V gene has CDR1 MGHRA and CDR2 YSYEKL. The CDR3 covers 16 residues. The V end was cut by 1 base, the J end by 3 bases, with 13 bases between. A universal primer site was added by template switching, and unique molecular identifiers were carried by the cDNA. TCRdb reanalysed the 5' RACE reads using MiXCR and keeps one entry per CDR3 protein. The data hold around 550,000 distinct CDR3 sequences, with 13% to 15% observed a single time. The same sample was also used in a study of yellow fever vaccine responses in identical twins.

The sequencing input was CD4+ T cells sorted from blood. The V gene is TRBV4-1, the J gene TRBJ2-1; D is ambiguous. This clonotype was sampled from a woman between 18 and 29 years old in good health. Here the CDR3 reads CASSQAKISGYNEQFF. CDR3 nucleotide sequence: TGCGCCAGCAGCCAAGCAAAGATTTCGGGCTACAATGAGCAGTTCTTC.